Below, 14 T cell receptor beta chains from the same sample are listed, as sequenced in a study of blood T cell repertoires in COVID-19. Generated by immunoSEQ multiplex PCR, the TCRdb table keeps only in-frame clones and is missing some. The sample records approximately 310,000 clones, roughly 88% being singletons. The specimen sequenced was PBMCs or T cells enriched from blood (not recorded which). Receptor source: a man aged 30-40 years who had recovered from COVID-19.

The chain combines TRBV11-2 with TRBJ1-1; maybe TRBD1 (6 bases). Germline V gene sequence: CDR1 SGHAT, CDR2 FQNNGV. V shed 1 base and J shed 5 bases, with 11 bases lying between them. This CDR3 has 14 residues. The CDR3 region is CASSLVQGWTEAFF. The CDR3 bases are TGTGCCAGCAGCTTAGTCCAGGGGTGGACTGAAGCTTTCTTT.

The rearrangement joins TRBV11-2 to TRBJ2-2, with 11 positions matching TRBD2. Trimming took 10 bases from V and 1 from J; bases not matched to a gene: 5. Germline V lookup: CDR1 SGHAT, CDR2 FQNNGV. The CDR3 totals 15 residues. Written as DNA, the CDR3 is TGTGCCACCAGGCTAGCGGGGGGGAACACCGGGGAGCTGTTTTTT. The encoded protein is CATRLAGGNTGELFF.

The chain recombines TRBV12-5 with TRBJ2-4; D is possibly TRBD1 (5 bases). V dropped 8 bases and J dropped 0 bases, with 26 bases sitting between them. Germline loops: CDR1 LGHNT, CDR2 FRNRAP. The CDR3 consists of 19 residues. The CDR3 loop is CASPAIPGIRPIAKNIQYF. The CDR3 DNA follows: TGTGCTAGTCCGGCTATACCAGGGATACGGCCGATAGCCAAAAACATTCAGTACTTC.

This sequence joins TRBV18 and TRBJ1-3; 9 bases line up with TRBD1. This CDR3 has 16 residues. Germline CDR1 and CDR2: KGHSH and LQKENI. The ends lost 6 bases at V and 3 bases at J; junction bases unmatched: 9. CDR3 nucleotide sequence: TGTGCCAGCTCTCCCGGGACAGGGATAGATGGAAACACCATATATTTT. This gives the protein CASSPGTGIDGNTIYF.

Note on this clone: One junction end disagrees with the germline gene, perhaps due to a read error. The chain joins TRBV3-1 (or the pseudogene TRBV3-2) to TRBJ2-7; 7 nucleotides match TRBD1. The CDR3 covers 18 residues. The germline CDR1 and CDR2 sequences are LGHDT and YNNKEL (reference sequence). CDR3 loop: CVSSQGHVQGPHSYEQYF. The DNA of the CDR3 is TGTGTCAGCAGCCAAGGACATGTACAGGGGCCGCACTCCTACGAGCAGTACTTC.

J is TRBJ1-1 and V is TRBV10-1, with D possibly matching TRBD1 (6 bases). V gave up 6 bases and J gave up 4 bases, with 15 bases separating them. The germline V gene encodes CDR1 WNHNN and CDR2 SYGVQD (reference sequence). The CDR3 runs 14 residues. In DNA form, the CDR3 reads TGCGCCAGCAGCCAGGACAGCCTCAGCACTGAAGCTTTCTTT. Its protein product is CASSQDSLSTEAFF.

Points on this clone: In the same sample, other DNA sequences code for this CDR3. This chain uses TRBV13 with TRBJ2-7; TRBD1 aligns across 9 bases. This CDR3 is built from 13 residues. Trimming removed 4 bases from V and 4 bases from J; junction bases left unmatched: 2. The V gene's germline CDR1 is PRHDT and CDR2 FYEKMQ (reference sequence). The CDR3 DNA is TGTGCCAGCAGCTCGGGACAGGGTTACGAGCAGTACTTC. Residues: CASSSGQGYEQYF.

This clone was detected only once. J is TRBJ1-2 and V is TRBV19, with 8 bases identical to TRBD1. Trimming at V came to 1 base and at J to 1 base, leaving 2 bases not matched to a gene. This CDR3 spans 15 amino acids. CDR1 is LNHDA and CDR2 is SQIVND in the germline V gene (reference sequence). CDR3 sequence: CASSIAGGGNYGYTF. The CDR3 nucleotides are TGTGCCAGTAGTATAGCAGGGGGCGGTAACTATGGCTACACCTTC.

This sequence joins TRBV19 and TRBJ1-1, with 7 positions matching TRBD1. Germline V gene lookup returns CDR1 LNHDA and CDR2 SQIVND (reference sequence). V was clipped by 6 bases and J by 0 bases; unmatched bases: 4. The CDR3 spans 14 residues. The CDR3 region has the DNA TGTGCCAGTAGAGACAGGGCGATGAACACTGAAGCTTTCTTT. Its protein is CASRDRAMNTEAFF.

This clone was seen only once. The chain couples TRBV4-2 to TRBJ1-6; D unclear. CDR1 is LGHNA, CDR2 YNFKEQ, per germline. Trimming removed 1 base at V and 7 bases at J, with 14 bases between. This CDR3 has 16 residues. The CDR3 here is CASSQVYGETNSPLHF. The CDR3 nucleotides are TGTGCCAGCAGCCAAGTGTACGGGGAAACCAATTCACCCCTCCACTTT.

The chain employs TRBV5-4 and TRBJ2-5; D may be TRBD2 (6 bases). The CDR3 extends over 13 amino acids. V was cut by 5 bases and J by 4 bases, with 12 bases left in between. Germline values: CDR1 SGHNT, CDR2 YYREEE (reference sequence). The DNA of the CDR3 is TGTGCCAGCAGGGGACTTGAGACAGAGACCCAGTACTTC. Its protein product is CASRGLETETQYF.

The chain employs TRBV6-5 and TRBJ1-5; the D is unclear. This CDR3 has 13 amino acids. Trimming took 2 bases from V and 4 from J, leaving 6 bases between them. Looked up from germline, CDR1 is MNHEY and CDR2 is SVGAGI. The CDR3 DNA reads as TGTGCCAGCAGTTACAACAGAAATCAGCCCCAGCATTTT. Translation: CASSYNRNQPQHF.

The chain couples TRBV10-3 to TRBJ1-2, with 12 bases aligning to TRBD1. From germline, CDR1 is ENHRY and CDR2 SYGVKD. The CDR3 is made up of 14 amino acids. The J segment lost 8 bases and the V segment lost 11 bases, leaving 12 bases of the junction unmatched. The CDR3 sequence: CAASGTGGGWGYTF. The CDR3 coding sequence is TGTGCCGCCTCCGGGACAGGGGGCGGGTGGGGCTACACCTTC.

CDR3: CASSSRGALYNEQFF. DNA for the CDR3: TGTGCCAGCAGCTCTCGGGGGGCCCTCTACAATGAGCAGTTCTTC. The chain combines TRBV6-2 or TRBV6-3 with TRBJ2-1; D may be TRBD2 (7 bases). The V gene lost 6 bases and the J gene lost 3 bases, with 15 bases spanning the gap. Germline CDR1 reads MNHEY; CDR2 reads SVGEGT. This CDR3 has 15 residues.